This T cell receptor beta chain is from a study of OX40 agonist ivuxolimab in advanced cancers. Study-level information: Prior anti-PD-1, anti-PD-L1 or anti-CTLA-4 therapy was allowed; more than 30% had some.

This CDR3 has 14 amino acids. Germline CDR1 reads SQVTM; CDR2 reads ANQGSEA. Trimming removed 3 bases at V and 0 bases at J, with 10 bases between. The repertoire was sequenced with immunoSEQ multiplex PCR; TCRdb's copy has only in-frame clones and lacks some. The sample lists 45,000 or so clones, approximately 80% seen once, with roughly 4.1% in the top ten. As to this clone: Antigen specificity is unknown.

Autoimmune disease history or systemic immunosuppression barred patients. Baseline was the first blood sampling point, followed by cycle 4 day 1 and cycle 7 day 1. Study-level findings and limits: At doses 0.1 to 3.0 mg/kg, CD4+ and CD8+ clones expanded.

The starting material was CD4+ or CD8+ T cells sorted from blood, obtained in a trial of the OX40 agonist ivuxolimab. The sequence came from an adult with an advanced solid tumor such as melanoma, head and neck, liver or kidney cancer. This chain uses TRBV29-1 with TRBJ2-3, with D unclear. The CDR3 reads CSVDATESTDTQYF. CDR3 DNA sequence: TGCAGCGTTGATGCGACGGAGAGCACAGATACGCAGTATTTT.